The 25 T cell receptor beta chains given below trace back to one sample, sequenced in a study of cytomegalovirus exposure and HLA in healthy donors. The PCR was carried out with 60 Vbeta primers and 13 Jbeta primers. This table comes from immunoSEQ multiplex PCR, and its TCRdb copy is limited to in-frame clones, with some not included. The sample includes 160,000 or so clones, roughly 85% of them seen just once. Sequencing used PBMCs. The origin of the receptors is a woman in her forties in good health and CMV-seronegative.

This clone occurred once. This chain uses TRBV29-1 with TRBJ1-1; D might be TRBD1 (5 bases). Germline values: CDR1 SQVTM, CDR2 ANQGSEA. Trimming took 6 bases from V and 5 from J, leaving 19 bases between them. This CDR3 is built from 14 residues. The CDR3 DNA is TGCAGCGTGGACCTGCAGGGTGTAGGGACTGAAGCTTTCTTT. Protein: CSVDLQGVGTEAFF.

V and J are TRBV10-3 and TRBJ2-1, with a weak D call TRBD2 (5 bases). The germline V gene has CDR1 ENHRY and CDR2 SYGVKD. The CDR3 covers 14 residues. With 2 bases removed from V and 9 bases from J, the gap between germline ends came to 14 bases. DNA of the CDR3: TGTGCCATCAGTGAGAGGGAGTTGGCGAGTGAGCAGTTCTTC. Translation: CAISERELASEQFF.

CDR3 bases: TGTGCCAGCAGCGTAGCTACAGGGGGGATAGCGGGAGAGAGTGAGCAGTTCTTC. The encoded protein is CASSVATGGIAGESEQFF. V is TRBV9 and J is TRBJ2-1; tentative D call: TRBD2 (9 bases). The CDR3 spans 18 residues. The V end was cut by 0 bases, the J end by 9 bases, with 25 bases between. CDR1 and CDR2 (germline): SGDLS, YYNGEE.

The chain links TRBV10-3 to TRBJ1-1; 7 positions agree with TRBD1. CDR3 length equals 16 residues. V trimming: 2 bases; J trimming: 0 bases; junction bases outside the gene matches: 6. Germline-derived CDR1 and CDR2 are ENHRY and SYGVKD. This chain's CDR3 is CAISERGQNMNTEAFF. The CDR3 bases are TGTGCCATCAGTGAGCGGGGACAGAATATGAACACTGAAGCTTTCTTT.

CDR3 amino acids: CASSLVPGQGGGNTEAFF. DNA for the CDR3: TGCGCCAGCAGCTTGGTACCGGGACAGGGTGGGGGGAACACTGAAGCTTTCTTT. V is TRBV5-1 and J is TRBJ1-1; TRBD1 matches at 9 bases. CDR1 and CDR2 from the germline V gene are SGHRS and YFSETQ. The CDR3 covers 18 residues. V was pared by 0 bases and J by 1 base, with 10 bases of the junction left unmatched.

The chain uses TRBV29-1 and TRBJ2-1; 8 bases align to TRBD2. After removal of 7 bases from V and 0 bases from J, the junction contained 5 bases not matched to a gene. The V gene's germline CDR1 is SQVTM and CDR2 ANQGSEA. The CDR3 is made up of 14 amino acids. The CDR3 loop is CSGQRESSYNEQFF. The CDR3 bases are TGCAGCGGGCAGCGGGAGAGCTCCTACAATGAGCAGTTCTTC.

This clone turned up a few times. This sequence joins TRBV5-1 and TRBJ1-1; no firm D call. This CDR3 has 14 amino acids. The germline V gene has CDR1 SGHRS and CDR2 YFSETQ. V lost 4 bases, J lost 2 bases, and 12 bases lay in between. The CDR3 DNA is TGCGCCAGCAGCCCAACAGAGCCTAACACTGAAGCTTTCTTT. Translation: CASSPTEPNTEAFF.

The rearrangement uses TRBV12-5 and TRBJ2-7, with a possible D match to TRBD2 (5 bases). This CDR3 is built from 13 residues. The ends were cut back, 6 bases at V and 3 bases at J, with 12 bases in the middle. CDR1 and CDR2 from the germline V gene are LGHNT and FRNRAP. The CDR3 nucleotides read TGTGCTAGTGGCAACGGAGGTTTCTACGAGCAGTACTTC. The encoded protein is CASGNGGFYEQYF.

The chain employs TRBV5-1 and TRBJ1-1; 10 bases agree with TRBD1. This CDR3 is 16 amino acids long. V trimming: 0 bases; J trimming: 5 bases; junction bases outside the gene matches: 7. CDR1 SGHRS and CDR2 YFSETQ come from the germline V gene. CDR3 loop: CASSLVRQGAQTEAFF. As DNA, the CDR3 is TGCGCCAGCAGCTTGGTGAGACAGGGGGCTCAGACTGAAGCTTTCTTT. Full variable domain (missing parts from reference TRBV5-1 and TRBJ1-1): KAGVTQTPRYLIKTRGQQVTLSCSPISGHRSVSWYQQTPGQGLQFLFEYFSETQRNKGNFPGRFSGRQFSNSRSEMNVSTLELGDSALYLCASSLVRQGAQTEAFFGQGTRLTVV.

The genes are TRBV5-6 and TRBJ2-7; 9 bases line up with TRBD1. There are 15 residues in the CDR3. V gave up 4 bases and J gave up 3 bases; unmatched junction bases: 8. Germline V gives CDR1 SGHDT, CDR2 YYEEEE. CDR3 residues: CASSTAQGAVYEQYF. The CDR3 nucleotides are TGTGCCAGCAGCACCGCACAGGGGGCGGTCTACGAGCAGTACTTC.

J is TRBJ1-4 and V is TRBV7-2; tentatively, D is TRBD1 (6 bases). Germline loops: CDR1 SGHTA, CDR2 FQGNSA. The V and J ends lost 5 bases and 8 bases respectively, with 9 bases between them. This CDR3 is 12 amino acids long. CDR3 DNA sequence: TGTGCCAGCAGCCCAGGGGACGAAAAACTGTTTTTT. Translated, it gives CASSPGDEKLFF.

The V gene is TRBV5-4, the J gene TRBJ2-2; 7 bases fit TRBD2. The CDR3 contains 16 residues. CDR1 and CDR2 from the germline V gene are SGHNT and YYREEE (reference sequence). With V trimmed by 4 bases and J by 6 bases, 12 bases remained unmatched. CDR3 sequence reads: CASSPTGGKGPGELFF. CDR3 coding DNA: TGTGCCAGCAGCCCCACCGGGGGGAAGGGACCCGGGGAGCTGTTTTTT.

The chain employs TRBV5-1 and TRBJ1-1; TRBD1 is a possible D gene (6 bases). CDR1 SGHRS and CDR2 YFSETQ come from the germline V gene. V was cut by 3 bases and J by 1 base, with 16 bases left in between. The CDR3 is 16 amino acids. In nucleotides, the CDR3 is TGCGCCAGCAGCTGGGACATCCACACGGGGAACACTGAAGCTTTCTTT. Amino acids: CASSWDIHTGNTEAFF.

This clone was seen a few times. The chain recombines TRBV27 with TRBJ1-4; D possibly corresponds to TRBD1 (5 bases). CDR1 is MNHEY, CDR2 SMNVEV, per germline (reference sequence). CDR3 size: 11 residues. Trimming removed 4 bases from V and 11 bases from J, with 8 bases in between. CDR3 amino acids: CASSSEGKLFF. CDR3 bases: TGTGCCAGCAGTTCGGAGGGGAAACTGTTTTTT.

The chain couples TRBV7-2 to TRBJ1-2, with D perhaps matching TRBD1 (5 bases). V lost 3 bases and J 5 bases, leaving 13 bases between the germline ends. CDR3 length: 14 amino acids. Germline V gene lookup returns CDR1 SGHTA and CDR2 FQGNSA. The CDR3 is CASSFEDRPYGYTF. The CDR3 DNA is TGTGCCAGCAGCTTCGAAGACAGACCTTATGGCTACACCTTC.

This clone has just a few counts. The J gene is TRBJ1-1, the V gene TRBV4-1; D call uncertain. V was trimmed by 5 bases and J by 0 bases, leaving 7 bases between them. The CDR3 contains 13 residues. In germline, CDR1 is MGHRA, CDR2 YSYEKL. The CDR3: CASSLSVNTEAFF. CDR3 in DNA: TGCGCCAGCAGCTTAAGCGTGAACACTGAAGCTTTCTTT.

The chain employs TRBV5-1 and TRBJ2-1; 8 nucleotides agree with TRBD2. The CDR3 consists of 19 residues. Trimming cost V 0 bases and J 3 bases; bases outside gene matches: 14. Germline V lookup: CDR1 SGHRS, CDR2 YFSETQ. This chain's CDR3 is CASSLEVVRGLAIYNEQFF. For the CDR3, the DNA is TGCGCCAGCAGCTTGGAAGTTGTTAGAGGACTAGCAATCTACAATGAGCAGTTCTTC.

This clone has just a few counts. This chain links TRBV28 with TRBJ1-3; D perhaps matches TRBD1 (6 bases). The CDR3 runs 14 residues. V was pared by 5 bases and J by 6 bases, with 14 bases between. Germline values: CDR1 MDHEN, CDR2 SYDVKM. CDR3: CASSPQGQENTIYF. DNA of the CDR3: TGTGCCAGCAGTCCACAGGGCCAAGAAAACACCATATATTTT. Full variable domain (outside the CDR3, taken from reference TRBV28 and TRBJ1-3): DVKVTQSSRYLVKRTGEKVFLECVQDMDHENMFWYRQDPGLGLRLIYFSYDVKMKEKGDIPEGYSVSREKKERFSLILESASTNQTSMYLCASSPQGQENTIYFGEGSWLTVV.

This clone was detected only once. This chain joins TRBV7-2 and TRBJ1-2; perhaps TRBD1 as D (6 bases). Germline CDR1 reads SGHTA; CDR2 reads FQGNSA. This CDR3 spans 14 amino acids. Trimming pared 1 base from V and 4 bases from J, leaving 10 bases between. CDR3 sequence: CASSLGAGVYGYTF. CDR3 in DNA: TGTGCCAGCAGCTTAGGGGCAGGGGTCTATGGCTACACCTTC. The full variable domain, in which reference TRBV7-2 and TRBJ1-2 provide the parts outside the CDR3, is GAGVSQSPSNKVTEKGKDVELRCDPISGHTALYWYRQSLGQGLEFLIYFQGNSAPDKSGLPSDRFSAERTGGSVSTLTIQRTQQEDSAVYLCASSLGAGVYGYTFGSGTRLTVV.

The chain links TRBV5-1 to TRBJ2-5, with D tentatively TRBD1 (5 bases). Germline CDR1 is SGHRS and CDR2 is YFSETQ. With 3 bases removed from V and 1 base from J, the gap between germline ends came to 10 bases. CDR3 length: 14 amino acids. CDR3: CASSSQGSQETQYF. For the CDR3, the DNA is TGCGCCAGCAGCTCCCAGGGTTCCCAAGAGACCCAGTACTTC.

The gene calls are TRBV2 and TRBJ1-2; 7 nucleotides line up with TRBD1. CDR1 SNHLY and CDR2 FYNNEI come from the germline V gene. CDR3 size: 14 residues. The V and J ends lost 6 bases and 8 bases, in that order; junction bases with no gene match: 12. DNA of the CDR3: TGTGCCAGCAGCGAGACAGGGTTGGAAGGGGGCTACACCTTC. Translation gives CASSETGLEGGYTF.

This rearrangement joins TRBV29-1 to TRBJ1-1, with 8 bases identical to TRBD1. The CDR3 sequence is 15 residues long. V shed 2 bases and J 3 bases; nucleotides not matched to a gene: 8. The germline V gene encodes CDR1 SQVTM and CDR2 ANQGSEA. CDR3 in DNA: TGCAGCGTTGAAACCTCGACAGGGGCCCACACTGAAGCTTTCTTT. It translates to CSVETSTGAHTEAFF.

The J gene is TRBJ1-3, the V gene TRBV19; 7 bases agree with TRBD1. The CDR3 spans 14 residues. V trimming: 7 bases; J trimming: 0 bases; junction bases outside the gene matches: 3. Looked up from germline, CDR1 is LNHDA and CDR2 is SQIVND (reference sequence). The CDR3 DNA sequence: TGTGCCAGTATGTGGGACAGCTCTGGAAACACCATATATTTT. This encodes CASMWDSSGNTIYF.

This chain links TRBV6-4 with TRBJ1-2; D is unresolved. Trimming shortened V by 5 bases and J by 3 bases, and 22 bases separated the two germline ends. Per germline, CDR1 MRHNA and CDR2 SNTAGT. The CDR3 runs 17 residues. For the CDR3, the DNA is TGTGCCAGCAGTCCGTCGGGAGGGTACCCATCTTACTATGGCTACACCTTC. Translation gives CASSPSGGYPSYYGYTF.

The CDR3 loop is CASSLVPDRLLEAFF. CDR3 DNA: TGTGCCAGCAGCCTTGTCCCGGACAGGTTGCTTGAAGCTTTCTTT. The chain employs TRBV7-8 and TRBJ1-1, with 7 bases identical to TRBD1. Germline-derived CDR1 and CDR2 are SGHVS and FQNEAQ. This CDR3 region has 15 residues. After removal of 5 bases from V and 7 bases from J, the junction contained 13 bases not matched to a gene.